A selection of T cell receptor beta chains follows, all from one sample in a study of blood T cell repertoires in COVID-19. Sequenced by immunoSEQ multiplex PCR; TCRdb stores in-frame clones only, minus some. The table has roughly 52,000 clones, 82% seen once. The source material was peripheral blood. The receptors were sampled from a man older than 75 with COVID-19, enrolled during active disease. CDR3s include the opening cysteine and the closing phenylalanine or tryptophan. A D gene is named only where the DNA matches it firmly. A row's size may be missing; if present it is once, few, many or a size class.

CDR3 length	clone size	V gene	J gene	D gene	CDR3 protein	CDR3 DNA
14	NA	TRBV5-6	TRBJ1-6	NA	CASSPRGGNSPLHF	TGTGCCAGCAGCCCCCGGGGGGGTAATTCACCCCTCCACTTT
16	NA	TRBV10-3	TRBJ2-1	TRBD2	CAITAGRDYINDEQFF	TGTGCCATCACCGCCGGCCGGGACTACATCAATGATGAGCAGTTCTTC
14	NA	TRBV3-1/TRBV3-2	TRBJ2-5	NA	CASSQENPPQTQYF	TGTGCCAGCAGCCAAGAAAATCCCCCTCAGACCCAGTACTTC
14	few	TRBV7-2	TRBJ1-1	TRBD1	CASSWDRVGTEAFF	TGTGCCAGCAGCTGGGACAGGGTGGGCACTGAAGCTTTCTTT
15	NA	TRBV30	TRBJ1-1	NA	CAWSVGSGYGTEAFF	TGTGCCTGGAGTGTGGGCTCAGGGTACGGCACTGAAGCTTTCTTT
16	few	TRBV19	TRBJ1-2	TRBD1	CASSIDTDRLNYGYTF	TGTGCCAGTAGTATAGACACGGACAGGCTCAACTATGGCTACACCTTC
16	NA	TRBV11-2	TRBJ2-1	NA	CASSLELQGLWNEQFF	TGTGCCAGCAGCTTAGAATTGCAGGGCCTTTGGAATGAGCAGTTCTTC
16	NA	TRBV7-2	TRBJ2-3	NA	CASSFGGGGYTDTQYF	TGTGCCAGCAGCTTTGGGGGCGGGGGATACACAGATACGCAGTATTTT
13	NA	TRBV6-1	TRBJ2-7	NA	CASSEEAGYEQYF	TGTGCCAGCAGTGAAGAGGCGGGCTACGAGCAGTACTTC
14	NA	TRBV28	TRBJ1-1	NA	CASSSTVMNTEAFF	TGTGCCAGCAGTTCGACAGTAATGAACACTGAAGCTTTCTTT
13	few	TRBV30	TRBJ1-4	NA	CACPGQGNEKLFF	TGTGCCTGCCCCGGGCAGGGAAATGAAAAACTGTTTTTT
16	NA	TRBV15	TRBJ2-2	NA	CATSRGGTLNTGELFF	TGTGCCACCAGCAGAGGGGGGACATTGAACACCGGGGAGCTGTTTTTT
15	NA	TRBV19	TRBJ1-5	TRBD1	CASSNPGGSNQPQHF	TGTGCCAGTAGTAACCCAGGGGGTAGCAATCAGCCCCAGCATTTT
15	NA	TRBV27	TRBJ1-1	TRBD1	CASSPDRGRATEAFF	TGTGCCAGCAGTCCCGACAGGGGGCGAGCCACTGAAGCTTTCTTT
15	once	TRBV6-2/TRBV6-3	TRBJ1-5	NA	CASSYSYRENQPQHF	TGTGCCAGCAGTTACTCCTACAGGGAAAATCAGCCCCAGCATTTT
14	NA	TRBV3-1/TRBV3-2	TRBJ1-2	TRBD1	CASSPGQGGYGYTF	TGTGCCAGCAGCCCGGGACAGGGGGGCTATGGCTACACCTTC
15	once	TRBV18	TRBJ1-2	TRBD1	CASSPRGRTGNGYTF	TGTGCCAGCTCACCACGTGGCCGGACAGGGAATGGCTACACCTTC
13	NA	TRBV6-6	TRBJ2-3	NA	CASSYSSRDTQYF	TGTGCCAGCAGTTACTCGAGCCGGGATACGCAGTATTTT
16	NA	TRBV7-2	TRBJ1-6	TRBD1	CASSLAPGQGGSPLHF	TGTGCCAGCAGCTTAGCCCCGGGACAGGGGGGGTCACCCCTCCACTTT
20	NA	TRBV24-1	TRBJ2-2	TRBD2	CATSDTGPPTSGTHTGELFF	TGTGCCACCAGTGATACCGGGCCCCCGACTAGCGGGACACACACCGGGGAGCTGTTTTTT
16	NA	TRBV15	TRBJ2-3	TRBD1	CATSSRQGTSTDTQYF	TGTGCCACCAGCAGCCGACAGGGGACTAGCACAGATACGCAGTATTTT
14	NA	TRBV12-5	TRBJ1-1	NA	CASAKAQGDTEAFF	TGTGCTAGTGCGAAGGCACAGGGCGACACTGAAGCTTTCTTT
14	NA	TRBV27	TRBJ2-7	TRBD1	CASSLGAGGDEQYF	TGTGCCAGCAGTTTAGGGGCAGGGGGCGACGAGCAGTACTTC
13	NA	TRBV27	TRBJ2-5	NA	CASSAGRPETQYF	TGTGCCAGCAGCGCGGGCCGGCCAGAGACCCAGTACTTC
16	NA	TRBV19	TRBJ2-4	TRBD1	CASNPGQGTAKNIQYF	TGTGCCAGTAATCCCGGACAGGGGACGGCCAAAAACATTCAGTACTTC
14	NA	TRBV10-3	TRBJ1-1	TRBD1	CAIRADRGWTEAFF	TGTGCCATCAGAGCGGACAGGGGTTGGACTGAAGCTTTCTTT
15	NA	TRBV5-1	TRBJ1-4	NA	CASSPGGTSNEKLFF	TGCGCCAGCAGCCCGGGAGGGACATCTAATGAAAAACTGTTTTTT
16	NA	TRBV15	TRBJ1-6	TRBD1	CATSRDRGTGYSPLHF	TGTGCCACCAGCAGAGATCGAGGGACAGGGTATTCACCCCTCCACTTT
15	NA	TRBV15	TRBJ2-5	NA	CATSRDGRPGETQYF	TGTGCCACCAGCAGAGATGGACGACCGGGGGAGACCCAGTACTTC
15	NA	TRBV6-5	TRBJ2-1	TRBD1	CASSSGQGAYNEQFF	TGTGCCAGCAGTTCGGGGCAGGGGGCCTACAATGAGCAGTTCTTC
15	NA	TRBV10-2	TRBJ2-5	NA	CASSPPSGQPGAQYF	TGCGCCAGCAGTCCTCCGTCAGGTCAACCCGGGGCCCAGTACTTC
16	few	TRBV5-5	TRBJ1-1	TRBD1	CASSPMAGQGNTEAFF	TGTGCCAGCAGCCCAATGGCGGGACAGGGGAACACTGAAGCTTTCTTT
14	few	TRBV11-2	TRBJ1-6	NA	CASSSGVSYSPLHF	TGTGCCAGCAGTTCAGGGGTATCTTATTCACCCCTCCACTTT
15	NA	TRBV2	TRBJ2-5	TRBD2	CASSAGTSAQETQYF	TGTGCCAGCAGTGCCGGGACTAGCGCCCAAGAGACCCAGTACTTC
14	NA	TRBV5-6	TRBJ1-2	TRBD1	CASSLEGQNYGYTF	TGTGCCAGCAGCTTGGAGGGACAGAACTATGGCTACACCTTC
17	NA	TRBV6-2/TRBV6-3	TRBJ1-3	TRBD1	CASSYASGQSAGNTIYF	TGTGCCAGCAGTTACGCGTCGGGACAGTCAGCTGGAAACACCATATATTTT
15	NA	TRBV5-1	TRBJ1-3	NA	CASSLTPGEGNTIYF	TGCGCCAGCAGCTTAACACCGGGGGAAGGAAACACCATATATTTT
14	NA	TRBV6-5	TRBJ2-1	TRBD2	CASSPHSGSGEQFF	TGTGCCAGCAGTCCCCATAGCGGGAGCGGGGAGCAGTTCTTC
15	few	TRBV2	TRBJ1-4	TRBD1	CASSEATGEGEKLFF	TGTGCCAGCAGTGAAGCGACAGGGGAGGGTGAAAAACTGTTTTTT
15	NA	TRBV6-5	TRBJ2-1	NA	CASSYGRGPLNEQFF	TGTGCCAGCAGTTACGGCAGGGGCCCGTTGAATGAGCAGTTCTTC
14	NA	TRBV19	TRBJ2-1	TRBD2	CASSMGLAPFEQFF	TGTGCCAGTAGTATGGGACTAGCGCCTTTTGAGCAGTTCTTC
15	NA	TRBV28	TRBJ2-2	NA	CASSLWGRDTGELFF	TGTGCCAGCAGTTTATGGGGGAGAGACACCGGGGAGCTGTTTTTT
13	NA	TRBV12-3/TRBV12-4	TRBJ2-3	TRBD1	CASSLTGRDTQYF	TGTGCCAGCAGCTTGACAGGGCGGGATACGCAGTATTTT
14	NA	TRBV9	TRBJ2-3	NA	CASSVKGDTDTQYF	TGTGCCAGCAGCGTAAAGGGGGACACAGATACGCAGTATTTT
16	NA	TRBV19	TRBJ2-2	TRBD1	CASSMGTGGYTGELFF	TGTGCCAGTAGTATGGGGACAGGGGGGTACACCGGGGAGCTGTTTTTT
15	NA	TRBV11-2	TRBJ1-2	TRBD1	CASSLRAGGGYGYTF	TGTGCCAGCAGCTTAAGGGCAGGGGGAGGCTATGGCTACACCTTC
15	NA	TRBV5-4	TRBJ1-2	TRBD1	CASSSRTGGGYGYTF	TGTGCCAGCAGCTCTAGGACAGGGGGGGGCTATGGCTACACCTTC
17	NA	TRBV6-2/TRBV6-3	TRBJ1-5	NA	CASSRHREPYSNQPQHF	TGTGCCAGCAGTCGCCACAGGGAGCCTTATAGCAATCAGCCCCAGCATTTT
14	NA	TRBV10-3	TRBJ1-1	NA	CAISPWGGGTEAFF	TGTGCCATCAGCCCCTGGGGGGGCGGCACTGAAGCTTTCTTT
14	NA	TRBV5-6	TRBJ1-1	NA	CASSLVIRDTETFF	TGTGCCAGCAGCTTGGTAATTCGGGATACTGAAACTTTCTTT
13	NA	TRBV7-2	TRBJ1-1	NA	CASAQGLDTEAFF	TGTGCCAGCGCACAGGGTTTGGACACTGAAGCTTTCTTT
13	NA	TRBV30	TRBJ1-1	NA	CAWSGYRDTEAFF	TGTGCCTGGAGTGGGTACAGGGACACTGAAGCTTTCTTT
14	NA	TRBV7-9	TRBJ1-4	TRBD1	CASPQGTSNEKLFF	TGTGCCAGCCCACAGGGGACTAGTAATGAAAAACTGTTTTTT
15	NA	TRBV28	TRBJ1-4	NA	CASKSGGASNEKLFF	TGTGCCAGCAAATCAGGCGGGGCTAGCAATGAAAAACTGTTTTTT
13	NA	TRBV6-2/TRBV6-3	TRBJ1-5	NA	CASSYVEGQPQHF	TGTGCCAGCAGTTACGTCGAGGGTCAGCCCCAGCATTTT